The following is a T cell receptor (beta chain) sequence with its context. Its antigen is still unknown. There are no base qualities to consult, and no much larger clone falls within one base. The entry originates in a study of blood T cell repertoires in COVID-19 (dated by TCRdb to 2018 to 2020). General notes on the study: Collaborator samples came from the United States, Italy and Spain and covered acute and convalescent phases of COVID-19. The prospective study material was composed of cDNA or gDNA derived from T cells, B-cell-depleted T cells, or PBMCs. Subjects who had been exposed to COVID-19, were actively infected with it, or had recovered from it provided the deeply sampled blood TCRbeta repertoires that made up the dataset. The repertoires were released in a freely available public database meant as a resource for research on the immune response to SARS-CoV-2. Samples were obtained from the ongoing ImmuneRACE study (first 160 participants) and from 1,200 or so subjects provided by 6 global collaborators. Nearly every sample came with metadata listing a de-identified subject ID, COVID-19 status, age in years and sex. HLA class I and class II types, where available, came from metadata supplied by the sample provider rather than from assay-based typing. What the study reported, not specific to this receptor: The quantity of clinical and demographic metadata differed by source and by participant and was supplied without curation.

Participants in the prospective study were enrolled through a virtual design, were aged roughly 18 to 100 years, and lived in roughly 25 United States geographic areas. In the prospective study, cohorts were assigned on the basis of participant-reported clinical history obtained from a screening survey and a study questionnaire. Each participant in the prospective study had whole blood, serum and a nasopharyngeal or oropharyngeal swab collected by mobile phlebotomists. Additional blood draws and questionnaires over an approximately 2-month period could optionally be provided by prospective study participants. Before DNA extraction, blood samples from the prospective study were shipped at room temperature or frozen. TCRbeta CDR3 regions were amplified from genomic DNA using the immunoSEQ Assay, a bias-controlled multiplex PCR. The source study handled its data this way. Nucleated cell counts per sample were estimated from amplification of reference gene primers within the assay. Sequence reads were collapsed and filtered to measure the absolute abundance of every unique TCRbeta CDR3 rearrangement. Productive Simpson clonality was computed per sample as the square root of Simpson's diversity index over productive rearrangements. The source is immuneACCESS, and TCRdb retained only in-frame sequences with V and J called. Part of the clones is not carried over; for the studies checked, unresolved V genes explain less than half of this, and the remainder is unexplained. The V and J calls and the clone size are those of that table, but D and trimming were determined from the DNA. The sample table contains some 410,000 clones; only one count was recorded for approximately 87% of them. The leading ten clones occupy around 0.91% of the sample.

V lost 3 bases and J lost 0 bases; the stretch between them is 11 bases long. Via the germline V gene (reference sequence), CDR1 is WNHNN and CDR2 SYGVQD. CDR3 length: 15 amino acids, cysteine to phenylalanine. The entry retains the CDR3 DNA only, 45 bases that are in frame from base 1. The receptor was isolated from a woman under 40 with acute COVID-19. Material for sequencing was PBMCs or T cells enriched from blood (not recorded which). The rearrangement combines TRBV10-1 with TRBJ1-1, with TRBD1 as a weak D call on 6 bases. The CDR3 reads CASSEHREMNTEAFF. The base sequence is TGCGCCAGCAGTGAACACAGGGAAATGAACACTGAAGCTTTCTTT.